This entry lists 15 T cell receptor beta chains sequenced from one sample in a study of blood T cell repertoires in COVID-19. Clones were sequenced by immunoSEQ multiplex PCR, and TCRdb holds only the in-frame ones, with some missing. The sample consists of more than 85,000 clones, around 87% of them appearing once. Sequenced input: peripheral blood. The receptors were gathered from a human donor in a cohort sampled during active COVID-19.

The sample holds a few counts of this clone. This sequence joins TRBV19 and TRBJ1-2; D is ambiguous. CDR1 is LNHDA and CDR2 is SQIVND in the germline V gene (reference sequence). V lost 7 bases and J 3 bases, leaving 15 bases between the germline ends. CDR3 size: 14 residues. This CDR3 is CASNPRGRDYGYTF. CDR3 DNA sequence: TGTGCCAGTAATCCCCGGGGTAGGGACTATGGCTACACCTTC.

CDR3 nucleotides: TGTGCCAGCAGCTTAACGTCGGGGGGGAGCACTGAAGCTTTCTTT. This gives the protein CASSLTSGGSTEAFF. The rearrangement joins TRBV7-3 to TRBJ1-1; weak D call: TRBD1 (5 bases). Germline V gene lookup returns CDR1 SGHTA and CDR2 FQGTGA. The CDR3 is 15 residues long. V was shortened by 0 bases and J by 4 bases, with 12 bases between the two germline ends. Complete variable domain (other parts from reference TRBV7-3 and TRBJ1-1): GAGVSQTPSNKVTEKGKYVELRCDPISGHTALYWYRQSLGQGPEFLIYFQGTGAADDSGLPNDRFFAVRPEGSVSTLKIQRTERGDSAVYLCASSLTSGGSTEAFFGQGTRLTVV.

This sequence joins TRBV6-6 and TRBJ2-7; a possible D gene is TRBD1 (6 bases). The CDR3 runs to 15 residues. V lost 0 bases and J 3 bases, leaving 12 bases between the germline ends. Per the germline V gene, CDR1 is MNHNY and CDR2 is SVGAGI (reference sequence). The CDR3 sequence: CASSYSRTGHYEQYF. CDR3 DNA sequence: TGTGCCAGCAGTTACTCTAGGACGGGACACTACGAGCAGTACTTC.

The chain combines TRBV6-5 with TRBJ2-1; 7 bases map to TRBD1. Per the germline V gene, CDR1 is MNHEY and CDR2 is SVGAGI. The CDR3 has 15 amino acids. V was pared by 6 bases and J by 9 bases, with 14 bases of the junction left unmatched. CDR3 sequence reads: CASSNAGGTVGEQFF. DNA of the CDR3: TGTGCCAGCAGCAACGCAGGGGGTACAGTCGGTGAGCAGTTCTTC.

This clone was seen a single time. V usage is TRBV20-1 and J usage is TRBJ1-6; D unresolved. The CDR3 sequence is 11 residues long. Trimming removed 3 bases from V and 14 bases from J, with 11 bases in between. Germline values: CDR1 DFQATT, CDR2 SNEGSKA (reference sequence). The CDR3, as DNA: TGCAGTGCTAGCCCCGGGTGGACCCTCCACTTT. Amino acids: CSASPGWTLHF.

The rearrangement uses TRBV5-4 and TRBJ2-1; TRBD1 is a possible D gene (6 bases). The CDR3 is 13 amino acids. Trimming took 0 bases from V and 5 from J, leaving 6 bases between them. Germline-derived CDR1 and CDR2 are SGHNT and YYREEE (reference sequence). The CDR3 sequence is CASSLDRDNEQFF. As DNA, the CDR3 is TGTGCCAGCAGCTTGGACAGGGACAATGAGCAGTTCTTC.

The J gene is TRBJ2-5, the V gene TRBV2; D call uncertain. This CDR3 is built from 12 residues. Trimming pared 7 bases from V and 6 bases from J, leaving 12 bases between. Germline V gives CDR1 SNHLY, CDR2 FYNNEI. The CDR3 spells CASNLESKTQYF. The CDR3 nucleotides read TGTGCCAGCAACCTAGAATCGAAGACCCAGTACTTC.

The gene calls are TRBV5-1 and TRBJ1-1, with 8 bases fitting TRBD1. Per the germline V gene, CDR1 is SGHRS and CDR2 is YFSETQ. CDR3 length: 16 amino acids. V shed 3 bases and J 5 bases; nucleotides not matched to a gene: 12. The CDR3 region has the DNA TGCGCCAGCAGCTCTAACCCCCAGGGGGCGCTGACTGAAGCTTTCTTT. Its translation is CASSSNPQGALTEAFF.

V and J are TRBV3-1 (or the pseudogene TRBV3-2) and TRBJ1-1, with TRBD1 matching over 12 bases. This CDR3 spans 17 amino acids. Germline-derived CDR1 and CDR2 are LGHDT and YNNKEL (reference sequence). V lost 4 bases and J lost 3; bases outside the gene matches: 9. This CDR3 is CASSPGQGAGFDTEAFF. The CDR3 DNA reads TGTGCCAGCAGCCCGGGACAGGGGGCGGGATTTGACACTGAAGCTTTCTTT.

This clone was detected ten times or more. The V call is TRBV6-2 or TRBV6-3, the J call TRBJ2-7, with no clear D. This CDR3 region has 13 residues. The V gene lost 6 bases and the J gene lost 5 bases, with 14 bases spanning the gap. Germline CDR1 reads MNHEY; CDR2 reads SVGEGT. CDR3 DNA: TGTGCCAGCAGCCTGGATGAGGTAAACGAGCAGTACTTC. Protein sequence: CASSLDEVNEQYF.

This clone was observed a handful of times. V usage is TRBV18 and J usage is TRBJ2-7; possibly TRBD2 for D (7 bases). Germline V gene data show CDR1 as KGHSH and CDR2 as LQKENI. CDR3 size: 14 residues. Trimming took off 6 bases at V and 3 bases at J, with 15 bases between the two ends. The CDR3 here is CASSRGGAGYEQYF. As DNA, the CDR3 is TGTGCCAGCTCTAGGGGGGGGGCTGGCTACGAGCAGTACTTC. Combining the CDR3 with reference TRBV18 and TRBJ2-7 gives the whole variable domain NAGVMQNPRHLVRRRGQEARLRCSPMKGHSHVYWYRQLPEEGLKFMVYLQKENIIDESGMPKERFSAEFPKEGPSILRIQQVVRGDSAAYFCASSRGGAGYEQYFGPGTRLTVT.

The chain is built from TRBV10-1 and TRBJ2-3; D possibly corresponds to TRBD1 (6 bases). The CDR3 runs to 13 residues. V was shortened by 7 bases and J by 1 base, with 9 bases between the two germline ends. Germline CDR1 is WNHNN and CDR2 is SYGVQD (reference sequence). CDR3 in amino acids: CASKQGGTDTQYF. As DNA, the CDR3 is TGCGCCAGCAAACAGGGCGGCACAGATACGCAGTATTTT.

J is TRBJ1-5 and V is TRBV3-1 (or the pseudogene TRBV3-2); D not resolved. CDR1 and CDR2 (germline): LGHDT, YNNKEL (reference sequence). This CDR3 contains 12 residues. V was trimmed by 1 base and J by 4 bases, leaving 2 bases between them. CDR3 in amino acids: CASSQVNQPQHF. CDR3 in DNA: TGTGCCAGCAGCCAAGTAAATCAGCCCCAGCATTTT.

V gene TRBV7-2 combines with J gene TRBJ2-5; TRBD1 is a possible D gene (5 bases). The CDR3 loop spans 18 amino acids. Germline CDR1 and CDR2: SGHTA and FQGNSA. V gave up 5 bases and J gave up 1 base, with 23 bases separating them. This chain's CDR3 is CASSPPGVDTLLQETQYF. CDR3 sequence (DNA): TGTGCCAGCAGCCCACCTGGGGTGGACACCTTACTCCAAGAGACCCAGTACTTC.

V gene TRBV7-2 combines with J gene TRBJ1-2, with D uncertain. Trimming took 5 bases from V and 4 from J, leaving 14 bases between them. Germline V gene lookup returns CDR1 SGHTA and CDR2 FQGNSA. The CDR3 contains 14 residues. CDR3 residues: CASSKGSRGYGYTF. CDR3 DNA: TGTGCCAGCAGCAAGGGATCCCGGGGCTATGGCTACACCTTC.